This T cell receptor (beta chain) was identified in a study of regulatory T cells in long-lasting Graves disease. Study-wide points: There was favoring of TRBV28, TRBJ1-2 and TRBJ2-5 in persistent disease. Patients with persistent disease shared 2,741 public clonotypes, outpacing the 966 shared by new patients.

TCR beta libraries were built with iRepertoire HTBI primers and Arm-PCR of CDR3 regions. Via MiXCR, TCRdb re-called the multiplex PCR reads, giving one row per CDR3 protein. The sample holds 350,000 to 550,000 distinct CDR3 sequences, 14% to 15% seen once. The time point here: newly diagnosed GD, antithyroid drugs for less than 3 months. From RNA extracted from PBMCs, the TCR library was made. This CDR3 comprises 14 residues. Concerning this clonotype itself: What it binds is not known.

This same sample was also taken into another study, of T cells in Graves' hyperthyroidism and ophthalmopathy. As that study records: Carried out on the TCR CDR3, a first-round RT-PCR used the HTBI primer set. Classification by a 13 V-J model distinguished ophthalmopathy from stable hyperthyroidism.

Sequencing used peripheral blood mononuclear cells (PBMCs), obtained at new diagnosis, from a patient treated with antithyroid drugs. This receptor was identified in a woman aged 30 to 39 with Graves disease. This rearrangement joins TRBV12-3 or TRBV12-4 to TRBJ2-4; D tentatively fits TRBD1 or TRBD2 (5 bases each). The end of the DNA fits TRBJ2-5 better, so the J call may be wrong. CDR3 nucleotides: TGTGCCAGCAGTTTAGGGGACCCGGTGGAGACCCAGTACTTC. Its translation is CASSLGDPVETQYF.